These T cell receptor beta chains were read from a single sample in a study of blood T cell repertoires in COVID-19. The table came from immunoSEQ multiplex PCR; TCRdb's copy has only in-frame clones and leaves some out. The top ten clones hold under 30% of a sample with fewer than 80,000 clones, roughly four fifths of them seen once. The material sequenced was peripheral blood. Receptors were obtained from a woman older than 75 with acute or convalescent COVID-19. Each CDR3 is given with its conserved first and last residue. The D gene is left open where the match is weak. Clone size is not always given. Where it is, it says once, few, many or a class for expanded clones.

d_call: TRBD1
j_call: TRBJ2-7
clone_size: -
v_call: TRBV19
cdr3_nt: TGTGCCAGTAGTAAGCAACTACAGGGGGCCGACGAGCAGTACTTC
cdr3_aa: CASSKQLQGADEQYF

d_call: TRBD2
j_call: TRBJ2-1
clone_size: few
v_call: TRBV19
cdr3_nt: TGTGCCAGTACCCCCCCCCTAGCGGGGGGGTTCAATGAGCAGTTCTTC
cdr3_aa: CASTPPLAGGFNEQFF

d_call: TRBD2
j_call: TRBJ2-7
clone_size: -
v_call: TRBV5-5
cdr3_nt: TGTGCCAGCAGCTACCGTTCGGGGTCGGGGGGGCCCTACGGGCAGTACTTC
cdr3_aa: CASSYRSGSGGPYGQYF

d_call: -
j_call: TRBJ2-7
clone_size: -
v_call: TRBV7-9
cdr3_nt: TGTGCCAGCAGCCGAACAGACGGAAACGTCTACGAGCAGTACTTC
cdr3_aa: CASSRTDGNVYEQYF

d_call: -
j_call: TRBJ2-3
clone_size: -
v_call: TRBV30
cdr3_nt: TGTGCCTGGACGTTTTCTACGCAGTATTTT
cdr3_aa: CAWTFSTQYF

d_call: -
j_call: TRBJ1-6
clone_size: -
v_call: TRBV7-2
cdr3_nt: TGTGCCAGCAGCACCAGACAGACCTCCTATAATTCACCCCTCCACTTT
cdr3_aa: CASSTRQTSYNSPLHF

d_call: -
j_call: TRBJ2-5
clone_size: -
v_call: TRBV19
cdr3_nt: TGTGCCAGTAGTATAGAAGGGCAGGGCGTGCAGGGAGAGACCCAGTACTTC
cdr3_aa: CASSIEGQGVQGETQYF

d_call: TRBD2
j_call: TRBJ2-1
clone_size: -
v_call: TRBV28
cdr3_nt: TGTGCCAGCAGTTGGCTAGCGGGAGGGCGTTCGCTCAATGAGCAGTTCTTC
cdr3_aa: CASSWLAGGRSLNEQFF

d_call: TRBD1
j_call: TRBJ2-7
clone_size: once
v_call: TRBV19
cdr3_nt: TGTGCCAGTAGTATCTCCCGACCGACAGGGAGTGAGCAGTACTTC
cdr3_aa: CASSISRPTGSEQYF

d_call: -
j_call: TRBJ2-3
clone_size: -
v_call: TRBV5-1
cdr3_nt: TGCGCCAGCAGCTTGGGTAGTACTAGGGCTAGCACAGATACGCAGTATTTT
cdr3_aa: CASSLGSTRASTDTQYF

d_call: -
j_call: TRBJ2-6
clone_size: -
v_call: TRBV5-1
cdr3_nt: TGCGCCAGCGGGACAAACTCTGGGGCCAACGTCCTGACTTTC
cdr3_aa: CASGTNSGANVLTF